This T cell receptor (beta chain) was captured by sequencing in a study of blood T cell repertoires in COVID-19. About the research overall: There were acute and convalescent COVID-19 samples, and they came from the United States, Italy and Spain. In each case, the material was cDNA or gDNA derived from T cells, B-cell-depleted T cells, or PBMCs.

Under the authors' procedure: Scientists estimated how many nucleated cells there were by amplifying reference gene primers. Assay: immunoSEQ multiplex PCR; the TCRdb copy retains only in-frame clones and omits some. V and J calls and clone size are those listed in that table; D and trimming were worked out from the DNA. In the table there are around 700,000 clones, over 80% of which are singletons. The CDR3 has 15 amino acids. Per the germline V gene, CDR1 is SGHRS and CDR2 is YFSETQ. V lost 0 bases, J lost 7 bases, and 11 bases lay in between. The sequence came from a young woman with acute or convalescent COVID-19. Sequencing was performed on peripheral blood. The chain combines TRBV5-1 with TRBJ1-6; no reliable D call. CDR3 nucleotide sequence: TGCGCCAGCAGCTTGGGGGCTCGGGAGAATTCACCCCTCCACTTT. Translating it yields CASSLGARENSPLHF.